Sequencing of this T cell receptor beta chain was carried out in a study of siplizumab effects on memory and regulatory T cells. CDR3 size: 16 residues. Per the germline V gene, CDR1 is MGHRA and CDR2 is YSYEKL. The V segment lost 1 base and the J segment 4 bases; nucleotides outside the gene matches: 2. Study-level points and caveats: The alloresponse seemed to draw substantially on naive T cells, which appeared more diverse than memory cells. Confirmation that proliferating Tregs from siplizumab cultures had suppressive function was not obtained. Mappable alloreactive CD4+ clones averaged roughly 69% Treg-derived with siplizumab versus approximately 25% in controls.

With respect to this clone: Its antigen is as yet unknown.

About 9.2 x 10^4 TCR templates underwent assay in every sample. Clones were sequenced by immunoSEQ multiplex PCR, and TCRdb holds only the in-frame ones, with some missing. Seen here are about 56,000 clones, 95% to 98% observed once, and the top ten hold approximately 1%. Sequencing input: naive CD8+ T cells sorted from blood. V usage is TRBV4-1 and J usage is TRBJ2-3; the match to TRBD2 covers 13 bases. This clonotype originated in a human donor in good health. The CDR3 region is CASSQGTSGSADTQYF. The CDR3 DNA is TGCGCCAGCAGCCAAGGGACTAGCGGGAGCGCAGATACGCAGTATTTT.